What follows are 16 T cell receptor beta chains derived from one specimen sequenced in a study of T cells in narcolepsy. Generated by immunoSEQ multiplex PCR, the TCRdb table keeps only in-frame clones and is missing some. This sample carries about 30,000 clones, 79% of them seen once, and the ten largest clones take around 0.96%. The sequenced sample was CD45RA- memory CD4+ T cells from PBMCs. Receptor source: a human donor with narcolepsy.

The chain joins TRBV5-1 to TRBJ2-7; tentatively, D is TRBD1 (5 bases). The CDR3 sequence is 14 residues long. Trimming shortened V by 4 bases and J by 3 bases, and 14 bases separated the two germline ends. Per germline, CDR1 SGHRS and CDR2 YFSETQ. The CDR3 protein is CASSRADNLYEQYF. The CDR3 region has the DNA TGCGCCAGCAGCCGTGCGGACAACCTCTACGAGCAGTACTTC.

The sample holds one count of this clone. The rearrangement uses TRBV2 and TRBJ2-7, with D unclear. Trimming took 4 bases from V and 5 from J, leaving 9 bases between them. This CDR3 is built from 12 residues. Looked up from germline, CDR1 is SNHLY and CDR2 is FYNNEI. CDR3 nucleotides: TGTGCCAGCAGTGTCGAAGTGGACGAGCAGTACTTC. It is translated as CASSVEVDEQYF.

V gene TRBV19 combines with J gene TRBJ2-7; 7 positions match TRBD1. There are 18 residues in the CDR3. CDR1 is LNHDA and CDR2 is SQIVND in the germline V gene (reference sequence). The V and J ends lost 3 bases and 2 bases, in that order; junction bases with no gene match: 16. The CDR3 is CASSIGDRAPLPPYEQYF. Here the CDR3 DNA reads TGTGCCAGTAGTATCGGAGACAGGGCCCCACTACCACCCTACGAGCAGTACTTC.

The chain recombines TRBV7-8 with TRBJ2-3; D perhaps matches TRBD2 (6 bases). V gave up 4 bases and J gave up 4 bases, with 15 bases separating them. Looked up from germline, CDR1 is SGHVS and CDR2 is FQNEAQ. The CDR3 totals 15 residues. The CDR3 DNA reads as TGTGCCAGCAGCTCCCAAGCCATAGCGGCAGATACGCAGTATTTT. Translated: CASSSQAIAADTQYF.

The rearrangement links TRBV19 to TRBJ2-1, with D perhaps matching TRBD1 (6 bases). CDR1 and CDR2 (germline): LNHDA, SQIVND (reference sequence). The germline V and J ends were trimmed by 6 bases and 2 bases, with 8 bases remaining between them. This CDR3 region has 13 residues. The CDR3 loop reads CASSRTAYNEQFF. The CDR3 nucleotides are TGTGCCAGTAGCCGGACAGCCTACAATGAGCAGTTCTTC.

V usage is TRBV5-1 and J usage is TRBJ2-3; the D gene is possibly TRBD2 (6 bases). This CDR3 contains 15 residues. V lost 7 bases to trimming and J lost 3 bases, with 18 bases between them. Germline loops: CDR1 SGHRS, CDR2 YFSETQ. CDR3 amino acids: CASDKGLGGTDTQYF. CDR3 DNA sequence: TGCGCCAGCGATAAGGGTTTGGGGGGAACAGATACGCAGTATTTT.

This sequence joins TRBV7-9 and TRBJ2-1, with D possibly being TRBD2 (6 bases). Trimming took off 2 bases at V and 6 bases at J, with 17 bases between the two ends. The CDR3 contains 16 residues. CDR1 is SEHNR, CDR2 FQNEAQ, per germline (reference sequence). CDR3: CASSLLGAGTFNEQFF. CDR3 bases: TGTGCCAGCAGCTTACTCGGGGCAGGGACTTTCAATGAGCAGTTCTTC.

The chain uses TRBV25-1 and TRBJ1-3; no clear D gene. Trimming pared 2 bases from V and 2 bases from J, leaving 7 bases between. CDR1 and CDR2 from the germline V gene are MGHDK and SYGVNS. CDR3 length equals 14 residues. The CDR3 is CASSEPRTGNTIYF. The CDR3 DNA follows: TGTGCCAGCAGTGAACCCCGGACTGGAAACACCATATATTTT.

The CDR3 DNA is TGTGCCAGCAGCAACACTAGTATCAATGAGCAGTTCTTC. Amino acids: CASSNTSINEQFF. The chain recombines TRBV11-2 with TRBJ2-1; weak D call: TRBD2 (5 bases). Trimming shortened V by 5 bases and J by 6 bases, and 11 bases separated the two germline ends. CDR3 length equals 13 residues. Germline V gives CDR1 SGHAT, CDR2 FQNNGV.

The chain has TRBV7-9 and TRBJ2-5; D uncertain. Judging by the DNA end, TRBJ2-7 fits better; the J call may be wrong. Germline values: CDR1 SEHNR, CDR2 FQNEAQ (reference sequence). The CDR3 spans 14 residues. CDR3 nucleotides: TGTGCCAGCACCACCAAAGACGGATCCTACGAGCAGTACTTC. This gives the protein CASTTKDGSYEQYF.

This chain links TRBV5-8 with TRBJ2-1; D ambiguous. Trimming took off 4 bases at V and 0 bases at J, with 11 bases between the two ends. The germline gives CDR1 SGHTS, CDR2 YDEGEE. The CDR3 is made up of 15 amino acids. The CDR3 here is CASSVGESSYNEQFF. In DNA form, the CDR3 reads TGTGCCAGCAGCGTCGGCGAAAGCTCCTACAATGAGCAGTTCTTC.

V gene TRBV14 combines with J gene TRBJ1-3; D unresolved. Trimming left V 4 bases short and J 4 bases short, with 8 bases between. Germline CDR1 and CDR2: SGHDN and FVKESK. CDR3 length equals 13 residues. CDR3 sequence: CASSPNGGNTIYF. The CDR3 region has the DNA TGTGCCAGCAGCCCTAACGGAGGAAACACCATATATTTT.

V and J are TRBV7-8 and TRBJ2-7; 9 bases fit TRBD1. V lost 7 bases and J lost 0; bases outside the gene matches: 10. The germline V gene encodes CDR1 SGHVS and CDR2 FQNEAQ. The CDR3 sequence is 16 residues long. The CDR3 coding sequence is TGTGCCAGCAATCGAATGCCGGGACAGGGCTCCTACGAGCAGTACTTC. This gives the protein CASNRMPGQGSYEQYF. The full variable domain, in which reference TRBV7-8 and TRBJ2-7 provide the parts outside the CDR3, is GAGVSQSPRYKVAKRGQDVALRCDPISGHVSLFWYQQALGQGPEFLTYFQNEAQLDKSGLPSDRFFAERPEGSVSTLKIQRTQQEDSAVYLCASNRMPGQGSYEQYFGPGTRLTVT.

The chain links TRBV7-3 to TRBJ2-1, with a weak D call TRBD2 (6 bases). Germline values: CDR1 SGHTA, CDR2 FQGTGA. The CDR3 spans 15 residues. V was shortened by 5 bases and J by 5 bases, with 16 bases between the two germline ends. The CDR3 spells CASSLSSGQHNEQFF. CDR3 bases: TGTGCCAGCAGCCTCAGCAGCGGGCAGCACAATGAGCAGTTCTTC.

This clone has only a few counts. V is TRBV28 and J is TRBJ1-5; TRBD1 might be the D (5 bases). This CDR3 contains 16 residues. The germline V gene encodes CDR1 MDHEN and CDR2 SYDVKM. V was pared by 2 bases and J by 0 bases, with 11 bases between. The CDR3 loop reads CASSLAGRLSNQPQHF. Written as DNA, the CDR3 is TGTGCCAGCAGTTTAGCGGGACGGCTTAGCAATCAGCCCCAGCATTTT.

The V gene is TRBV6-6, the J gene TRBJ1-2; no firm D call. CDR3 length: 14 amino acids. Germline CDR1 reads MNHNY; CDR2 reads SVGAGI (reference sequence). With 10 bases removed from V and 12 bases from J, the gap between germline ends came to 27 bases. CDR3 in amino acids: CATRGLRDASVDTF. The DNA of the CDR3 is TGTGCCACCCGTGGTTTAAGAGACGCTAGCGTGGACACCTTC.